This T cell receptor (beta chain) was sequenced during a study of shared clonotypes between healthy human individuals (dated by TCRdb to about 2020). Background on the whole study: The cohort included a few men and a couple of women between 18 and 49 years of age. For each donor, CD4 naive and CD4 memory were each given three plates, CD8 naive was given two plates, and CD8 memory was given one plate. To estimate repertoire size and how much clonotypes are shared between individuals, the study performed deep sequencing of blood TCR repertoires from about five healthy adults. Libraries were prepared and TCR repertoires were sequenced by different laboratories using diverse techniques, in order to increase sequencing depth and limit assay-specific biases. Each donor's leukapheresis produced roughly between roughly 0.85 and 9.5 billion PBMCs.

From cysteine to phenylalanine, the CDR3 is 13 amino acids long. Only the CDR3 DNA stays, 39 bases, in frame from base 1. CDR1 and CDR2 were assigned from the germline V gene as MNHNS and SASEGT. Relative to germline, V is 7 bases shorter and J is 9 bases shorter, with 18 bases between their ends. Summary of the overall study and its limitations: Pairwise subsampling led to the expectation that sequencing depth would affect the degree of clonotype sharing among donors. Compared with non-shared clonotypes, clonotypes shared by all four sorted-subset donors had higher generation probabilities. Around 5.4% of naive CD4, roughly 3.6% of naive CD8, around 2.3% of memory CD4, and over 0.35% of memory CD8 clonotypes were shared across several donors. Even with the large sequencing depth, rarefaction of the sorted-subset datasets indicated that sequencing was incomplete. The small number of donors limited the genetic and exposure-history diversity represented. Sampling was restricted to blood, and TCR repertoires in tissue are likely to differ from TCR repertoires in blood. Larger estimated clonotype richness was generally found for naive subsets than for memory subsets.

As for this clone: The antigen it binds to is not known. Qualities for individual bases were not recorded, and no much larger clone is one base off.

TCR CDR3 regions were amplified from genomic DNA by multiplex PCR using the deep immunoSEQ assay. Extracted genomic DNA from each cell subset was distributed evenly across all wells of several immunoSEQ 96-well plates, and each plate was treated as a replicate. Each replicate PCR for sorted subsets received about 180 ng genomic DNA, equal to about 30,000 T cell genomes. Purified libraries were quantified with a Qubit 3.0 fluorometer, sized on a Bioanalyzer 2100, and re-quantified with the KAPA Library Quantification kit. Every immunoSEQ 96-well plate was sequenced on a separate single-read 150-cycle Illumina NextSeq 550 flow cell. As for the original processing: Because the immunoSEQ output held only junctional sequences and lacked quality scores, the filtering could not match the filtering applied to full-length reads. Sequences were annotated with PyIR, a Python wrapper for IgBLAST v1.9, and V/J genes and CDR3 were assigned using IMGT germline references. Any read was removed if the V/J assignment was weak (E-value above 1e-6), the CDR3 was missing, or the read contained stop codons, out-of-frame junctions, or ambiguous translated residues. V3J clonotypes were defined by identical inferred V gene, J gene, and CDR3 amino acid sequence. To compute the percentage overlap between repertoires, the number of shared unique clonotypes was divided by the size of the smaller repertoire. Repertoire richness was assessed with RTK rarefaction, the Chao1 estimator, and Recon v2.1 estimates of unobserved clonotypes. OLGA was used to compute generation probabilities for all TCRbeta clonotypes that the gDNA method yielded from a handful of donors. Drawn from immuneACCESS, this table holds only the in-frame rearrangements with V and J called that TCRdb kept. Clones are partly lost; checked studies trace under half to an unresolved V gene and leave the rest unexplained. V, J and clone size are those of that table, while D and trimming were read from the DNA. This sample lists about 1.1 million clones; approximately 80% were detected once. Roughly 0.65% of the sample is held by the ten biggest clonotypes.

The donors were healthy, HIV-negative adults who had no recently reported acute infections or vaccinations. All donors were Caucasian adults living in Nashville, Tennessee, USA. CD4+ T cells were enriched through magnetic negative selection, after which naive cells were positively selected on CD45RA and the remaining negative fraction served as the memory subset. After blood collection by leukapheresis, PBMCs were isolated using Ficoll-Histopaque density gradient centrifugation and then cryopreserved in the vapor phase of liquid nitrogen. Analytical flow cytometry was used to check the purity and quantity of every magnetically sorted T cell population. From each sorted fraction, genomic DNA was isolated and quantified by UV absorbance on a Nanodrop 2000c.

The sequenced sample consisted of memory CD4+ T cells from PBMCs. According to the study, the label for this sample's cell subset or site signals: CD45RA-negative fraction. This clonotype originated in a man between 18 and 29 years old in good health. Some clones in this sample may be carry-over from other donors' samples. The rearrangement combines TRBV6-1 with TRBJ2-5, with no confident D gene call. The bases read TGTGCCAGCACCCTAACCCAGGCCCAGGCCCAGTACTTC. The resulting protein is CASTLTQAQAQYF.